This TCR beta chain comes out of a study of beta chain features in type 1 diabetes (dated by TCRdb to the late 2010s). For the study in its entirety: Patients and healthy donors did not differ in mean age, gender distribution, total cell number or subset yield. A total of roughly 100,000,000 sorted cells were examined across all samples, and the number of cells per subset was strongly correlated with RNA yield. The study compared the TCRB repertoires of sorted circulating CD4+ T cell subsets in recently diagnosed type 1 diabetes patients with those in matched healthy donors. Regulatory and stem cell-like memory subsets were obtained from only 8 patients and roughly 8 healthy donors, while naive and central memory subsets were obtained from all 28 donors.

The paper's findings and limits, for the study overall: Shorter templates might be favored by PCR, yet because patient and control samples were amplified and corrected together, any such skew would affect both groups equally. At VDJ recombination sites, type 1 diabetes patients had fewer insertions and more deleted nucleotides, which implies abnormalities in thymic rearrangement. Type 1 diabetes patients showed a moderate but significant shortening of TCRB CDR3 length in all four CD4+ subsets. Naive, central memory and regulatory TCRB repertoires appeared to be more alike among patients than among healthy donors. Because small numbers of individuals were included in the HLA sub-analyses, any influence of HLA type on TCRB rearrangement was left unresolved. Because cDNA was sequenced instead of genomic DNA, activated cells with high expression could be over-represented, although the groups did not differ in activation or CD3 levels.

Spanning cysteine to phenylalanine, the CDR3 consists of 14 amino acids. Only CDR3 DNA remains: 42 bases, in frame from the first base. CDR1 and CDR2 (MNHEY, SVGAGI) derive from the germline V gene. The junction shows trimming of 0 bases on V and 1 base on J, plus 6 bases between the germline ends. Each donor gave one peripheral blood draw, roughly 120 mL on average, collected into heparinised tubes. Using a panel that included CD45RO, CCR7, CD25, CD127, CD95 and CD27, naive, central memory, regulatory and stem cell-like memory CD4+ T cells were sorted on a BD FACSAria II. Purity was above 95% for every sorted population. PBMCs were separated immediately by Lymphoprep density gradient centrifugation and were stained directly, without being cultured. So that batch effects would be minimized, each experiment stained and sorted samples in pairs, pairing one healthy donor with one patient. The entire amount of isolated RNA was reverse transcribed using the High Capacity cDNA Reverse Transcription Kit, so the sequenced TCRB transcripts were expressed ones. Deep immunoSEQ sequencing was applied to naive, central memory and regulatory T cell samples, giving an average of around 3.8 million total reads per sample. After sorted cells were lysed in RLT buffer, RNA was extracted with DNase-treated RNeasy Micro or Mini kits, with the choice depending on cell number. To prevent cross-contamination, every cell subset was processed on its own, while patient and healthy donor samples were processed together. The immunoSEQ multiplex PCR was used to amplify TCRB sequences from cDNA, yielding 87-bp fragments that span the CDR3 region. Sequencing of the amplicons was done on the Illumina HiSeq platform. The authors' analysis ran thus. PCR bias was computationally corrected using synthetic template baselines, reads within Hamming distance 2 were collapsed, and singletons that could not be merged were discarded. Reads were aligned to IMGT to assign V, D and J genes, CDR3 length, and insertions or deletions at six rearrangement sites. Within each subset, clonotype counts were normalized to sorted cell number, after which true diversity and Gini coefficients were computed with the tcR R package. Repertoire sharing was quantified using the overlap coefficient calculated on TCRB nucleotide sequences. As a proxy for the pre-selection repertoire, out-of-frame TCRB sequences from naive cells were analyzed. This is the immuneACCESS table as TCRdb keeps it, with only in-frame sequences that have V and J called. A part of the clones is gone; compared with another copy, unresolved V genes explain less than half, and the rest is unexplained. V and J calls and clone size are as listed in that table; D and trimming were resolved from the DNA. The sample table lists more than 250,000 clones, about 20% of them with a count of one. 0.025% to 0.035% of the sample is in the top ten clones.

The sample holds a few counts of this clone. This receptor's antigen is unknown. No qualities accompany the bases; no much larger clone lies one base away. The receptor was isolated from a woman between 40 and 55 years old with type 1 diabetes. Sequenced: naive CD4+ T cells from blood. The cell subset or site label here, explained by the study, means: true naive CD4+ T cells. The chain couples TRBV6-5 to TRBJ1-1; the D gene cannot be named for sure. The encoded CDR3 is CASSYSSQNTEAFF. The DNA is TGTGCCAGCAGTTACTCTAGCCAGAACACTGAAGCTTTCTTT.